This note documents a single T cell receptor beta chain sequence. This entry belongs to a study of blood T cell repertoires in COVID-19. At the level of the study: Samples came from the United States, Italy and Spain, spanning acute and convalescent COVID-19.

In the original workflow: Amplified reference gene primers provided the basis for estimating nucleated cell counts. Clones were sequenced by immunoSEQ multiplex PCR, and TCRdb holds only the in-frame ones, with some missing. For V, J and clone size, that table is used; D and trimming come from the DNA. The data hold 83,000 or so clones, with about 76% observed a single time. V shed 3 bases, J shed 7 bases, and the junction held 8 bases outside the gene matches. This CDR3 has 15 amino acids. Germline values: CDR1 GTSNPN, CDR2 SVGIG (reference sequence). The specimen sequenced was peripheral blood. The chain employs TRBV30 and TRBJ1-5; TRBD1 agrees at 11 bases. The receptor's source is a woman older than 75 with acute or convalescent COVID-19. CDR3 bases: TGTGCCTGGAGCGACGGACAGGGGGCTTTGCAGCCCCAGCATTTT. Translated, it gives CAWSDGQGALQPQHF.